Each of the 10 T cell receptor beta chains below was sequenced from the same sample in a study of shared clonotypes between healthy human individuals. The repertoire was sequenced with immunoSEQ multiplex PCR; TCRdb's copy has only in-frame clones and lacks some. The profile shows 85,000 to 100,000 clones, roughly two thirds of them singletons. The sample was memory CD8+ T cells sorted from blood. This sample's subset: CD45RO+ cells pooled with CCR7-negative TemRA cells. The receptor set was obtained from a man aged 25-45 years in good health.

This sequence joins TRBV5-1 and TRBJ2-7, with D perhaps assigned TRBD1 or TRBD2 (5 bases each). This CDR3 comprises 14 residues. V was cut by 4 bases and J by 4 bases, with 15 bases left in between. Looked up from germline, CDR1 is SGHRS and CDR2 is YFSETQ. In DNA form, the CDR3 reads TGCGCCAGCAGCCCAGGGACGGATTCTTACGAGCAGTACTTC. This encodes CASSPGTDSYEQYF.

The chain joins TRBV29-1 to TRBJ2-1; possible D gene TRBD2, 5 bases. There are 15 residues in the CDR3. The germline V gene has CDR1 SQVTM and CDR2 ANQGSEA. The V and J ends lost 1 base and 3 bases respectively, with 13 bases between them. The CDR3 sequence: CSVEGPRTGYNEQFF. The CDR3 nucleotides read TGCAGCGTTGAAGGTCCTCGGACTGGCTACAATGAGCAGTTCTTC.

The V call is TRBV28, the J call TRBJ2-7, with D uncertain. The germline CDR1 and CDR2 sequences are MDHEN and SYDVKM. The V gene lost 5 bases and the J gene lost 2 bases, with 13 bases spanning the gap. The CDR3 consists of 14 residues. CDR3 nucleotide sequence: TGTGCCAGCAGTCGCCTCGGGCCCACCTACGAGCAGTACTTC. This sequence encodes CASSRLGPTYEQYF.

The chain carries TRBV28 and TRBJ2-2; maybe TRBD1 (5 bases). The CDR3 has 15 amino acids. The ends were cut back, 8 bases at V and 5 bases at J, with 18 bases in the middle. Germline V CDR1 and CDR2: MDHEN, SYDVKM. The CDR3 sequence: CASSNGAVETGELFF. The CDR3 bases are TGTGCCAGCTCAAATGGGGCGGTGGAAACCGGGGAGCTGTTTTTT.

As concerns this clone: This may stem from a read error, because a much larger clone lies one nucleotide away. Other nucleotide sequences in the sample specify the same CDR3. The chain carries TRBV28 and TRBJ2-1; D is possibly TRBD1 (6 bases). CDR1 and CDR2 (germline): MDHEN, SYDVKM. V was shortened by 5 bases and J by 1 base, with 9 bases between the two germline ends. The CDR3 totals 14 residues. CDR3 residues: CASSPTGSYNEQFF. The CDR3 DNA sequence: TGTGCCAGCAGTCCAACAGGGTCCTACAATGAGCAGTTCTTC.

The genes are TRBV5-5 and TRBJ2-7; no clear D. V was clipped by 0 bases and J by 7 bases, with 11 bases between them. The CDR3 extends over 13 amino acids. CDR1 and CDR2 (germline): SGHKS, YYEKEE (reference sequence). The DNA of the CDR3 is TGTGCCAGCAGCTTGGTCCCCTTGGGGGAGCAGTACTTC. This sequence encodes CASSLVPLGEQYF.

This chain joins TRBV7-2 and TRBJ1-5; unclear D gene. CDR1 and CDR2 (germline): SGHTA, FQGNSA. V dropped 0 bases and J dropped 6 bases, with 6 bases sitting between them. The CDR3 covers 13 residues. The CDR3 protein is CASSLAMVQPQHF. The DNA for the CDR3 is TGTGCCAGCAGCTTAGCAATGGTTCAGCCCCAGCATTTT.

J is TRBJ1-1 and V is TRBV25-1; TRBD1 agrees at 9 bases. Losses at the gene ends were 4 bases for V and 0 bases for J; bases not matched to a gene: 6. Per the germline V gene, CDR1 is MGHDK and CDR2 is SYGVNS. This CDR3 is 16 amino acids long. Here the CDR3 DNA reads TGTGCCAGCAGTGCCGAGGGGACAGGGCTGAACACTGAAGCTTTCTTT. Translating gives CASSAEGTGLNTEAFF.

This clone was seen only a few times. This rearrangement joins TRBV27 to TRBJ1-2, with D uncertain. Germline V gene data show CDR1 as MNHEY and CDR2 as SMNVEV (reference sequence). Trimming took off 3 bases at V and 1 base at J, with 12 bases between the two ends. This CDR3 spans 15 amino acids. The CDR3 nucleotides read TGTGCCAGCAGTTTTGGGCCGACTATTAACTATGGCTACACCTTC. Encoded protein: CASSFGPTINYGYTF.

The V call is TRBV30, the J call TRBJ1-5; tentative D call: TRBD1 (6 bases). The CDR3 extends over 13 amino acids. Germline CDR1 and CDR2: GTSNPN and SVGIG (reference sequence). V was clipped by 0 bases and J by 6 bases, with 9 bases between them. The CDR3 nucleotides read TGTGCCTGGAGTGTACAGGGTCCTCAGCCCCAGCATTTT. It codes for CAWSVQGPQPQHF.